This TCR beta chain stems from a study of T cell responses to AZD1222 COVID-19 vaccine. Study summary: Second-dose intervals of approximately 4 or approximately 12 weeks were pooled.

Study outcomes and limitations: Spike-spanning, vaccine-associated CD4 TCRs were dominant at 160-218 and 743-854. Only six people who got AZD1222 tested seropositive at baseline. Vaccination with two AZD1222 doses was followed by a rise in Spike-specific TCR breadth and depth.

Concerning this clone: Its matching antigen is unknown.

The junction had 11 bases not matched to a gene; V was cut back by 6 bases and J by 8 bases. CDR3 length: 15 residues. Germline CDR1 KGHSH, CDR2 LQKENI. The table came from immunoSEQ multiplex PCR; TCRdb's copy has only in-frame clones and leaves some out. The sample shows 150,000 or so clones, about 89% of them seen only once. The starting material was peripheral blood, obtained on day 0 of AZD1222 vaccination. The sequence was obtained from an adult in good health. The chain carries TRBV18 and TRBJ2-1; TRBD1 aligns across 9 bases. In DNA, the CDR3 is TGTGCCAGCTCTCCGGGACAGGGAGGGTTCGATGAGCAGTTCTTC. Protein sequence: CASSPGQGGFDEQFF.